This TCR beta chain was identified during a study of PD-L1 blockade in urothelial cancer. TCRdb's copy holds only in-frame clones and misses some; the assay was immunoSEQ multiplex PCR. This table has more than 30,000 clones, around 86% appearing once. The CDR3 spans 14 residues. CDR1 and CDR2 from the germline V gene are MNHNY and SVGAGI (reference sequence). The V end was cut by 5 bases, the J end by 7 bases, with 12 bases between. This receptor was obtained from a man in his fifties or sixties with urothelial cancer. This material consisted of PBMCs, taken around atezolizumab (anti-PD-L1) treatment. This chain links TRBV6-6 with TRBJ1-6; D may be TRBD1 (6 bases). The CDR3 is CASSPPGANSPLHF. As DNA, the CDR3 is TGTGCCAGCAGTCCGCCAGGGGCCAATTCACCCCTCCACTTT.